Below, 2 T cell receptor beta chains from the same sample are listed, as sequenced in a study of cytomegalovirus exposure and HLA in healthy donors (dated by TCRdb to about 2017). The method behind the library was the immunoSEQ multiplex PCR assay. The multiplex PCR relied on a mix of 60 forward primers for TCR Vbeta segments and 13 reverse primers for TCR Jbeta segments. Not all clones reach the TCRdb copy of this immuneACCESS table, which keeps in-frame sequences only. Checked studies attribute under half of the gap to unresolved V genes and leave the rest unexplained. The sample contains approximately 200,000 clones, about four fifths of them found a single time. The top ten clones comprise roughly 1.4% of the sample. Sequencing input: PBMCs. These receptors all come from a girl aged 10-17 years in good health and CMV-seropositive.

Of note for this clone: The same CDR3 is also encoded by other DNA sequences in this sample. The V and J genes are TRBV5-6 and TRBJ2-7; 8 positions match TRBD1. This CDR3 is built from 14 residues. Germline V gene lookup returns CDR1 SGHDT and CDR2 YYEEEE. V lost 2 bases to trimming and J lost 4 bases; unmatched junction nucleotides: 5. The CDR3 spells CASSFGTGGYEQYF. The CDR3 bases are TGTGCCAGCAGCTTCGGGACAGGCGGGTACGAGCAGTACTTC.

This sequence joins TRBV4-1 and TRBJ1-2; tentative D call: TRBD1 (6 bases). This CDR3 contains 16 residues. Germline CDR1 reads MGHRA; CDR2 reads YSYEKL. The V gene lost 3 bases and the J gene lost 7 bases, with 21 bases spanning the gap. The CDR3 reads CASSQPRTDSKGGYTF. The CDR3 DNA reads TGCGCCAGCAGCCAGCCTCGGACAGATTCAAAGGGTGGCTACACCTTC.